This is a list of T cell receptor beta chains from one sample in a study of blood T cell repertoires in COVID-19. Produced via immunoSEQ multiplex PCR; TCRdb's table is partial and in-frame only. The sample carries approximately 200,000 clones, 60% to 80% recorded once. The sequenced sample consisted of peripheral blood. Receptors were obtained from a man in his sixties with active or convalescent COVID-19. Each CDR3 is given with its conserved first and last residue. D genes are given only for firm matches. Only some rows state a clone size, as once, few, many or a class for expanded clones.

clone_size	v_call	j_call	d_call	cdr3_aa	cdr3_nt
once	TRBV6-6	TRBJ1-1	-	CASSYLSVSEAFF	TGTGCCAGCAGTTACTTGTCGGTCTCTGAAGCTTTCTTT
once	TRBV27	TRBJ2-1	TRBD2	CASSHGLADSSYNEQFF	TGTGCCAGCAGTCACGGACTAGCGGACAGCTCCTACAATGAGCAGTTCTTC
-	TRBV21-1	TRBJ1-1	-	CASSPRQITEAFF	TGTGCCAGCAGCCCCAGACAAATCACTGAAGCTTTCTTT
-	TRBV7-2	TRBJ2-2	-	CASSLVVRRGTGELFF	TGTGCCAGCAGCTTAGTAGTTAGGAGGGGAACCGGGGAGCTGTTTTTT
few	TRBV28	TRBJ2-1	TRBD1	CAAFGQGAREQFF	TGTGCCGCATTTGGGCAGGGGGCAAGAGAGCAGTTCTTC
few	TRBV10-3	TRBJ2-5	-	CAISRTREKQETQYF	TGTGCCATCAGTCGCACTAGAGAAAAGCAAGAGACCCAGTACTTC
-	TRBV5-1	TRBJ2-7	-	CASSQRGHWYF	TGCGCCAGCAGCCAGCGTGGACACTGGTACTTC
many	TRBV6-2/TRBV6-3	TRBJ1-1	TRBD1	CASSHLTGVEAFF	TGTGCCAGCAGCCATCTTACAGGGGTTGAAGCTTTCTTT
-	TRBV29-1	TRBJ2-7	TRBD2	CSVKPAGDYEQYF	TGCAGCGTGAAGCCAGCGGGAGACTACGAGCAGTACTTC
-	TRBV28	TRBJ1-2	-	CASSTASDGQRYGYTF	TGTGCCAGCAGTACGGCATCCGACGGACAGCGATATGGCTACACCTTC
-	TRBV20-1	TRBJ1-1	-	CSAWGAEAFF	TGCAGTGCTTGGGGGGCTGAAGCTTTCTTT
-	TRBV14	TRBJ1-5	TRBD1	CASSQGRGSQPQHF	TGTGCCAGCAGCCAAGGCAGGGGGAGTCAGCCCCAGCATTTT
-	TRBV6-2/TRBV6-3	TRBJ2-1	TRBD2	CASSLGSGRYYNEQFF	TGTGCCAGCAGTCTGGGGAGCGGGAGGTATTACAATGAGCAGTTCTTC
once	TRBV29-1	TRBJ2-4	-	CSVLPGPEGIQYF	TGCAGCGTCCTCCCCGGGCCTGAGGGCATTCAGTACTTC
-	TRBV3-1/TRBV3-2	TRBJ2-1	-	CASSQDQASAYNEQFF	TGTGCCAGCAGCCAAGATCAAGCTAGCGCGTACAATGAGCAGTTCTTC
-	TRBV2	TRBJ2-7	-	CASRQAYEQYF	TGTGCCAGCAGGCAGGCCTACGAGCAGTACTTC
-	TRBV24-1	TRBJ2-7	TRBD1	CATSDSGQFPYEQYF	TGTGCCACCAGTGATTCGGGACAGTTCCCCTACGAGCAGTACTTC
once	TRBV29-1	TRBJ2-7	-	CSVAFANSYEQYF	TGCAGCGTCGCGTTTGCCAACTCCTACGAGCAGTACTTC
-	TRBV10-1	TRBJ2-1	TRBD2	CASSEKREFTYNEQFF	TGCGCCAGCAGTGAGAAGCGGGAGTTCACCTACAATGAGCAGTTCTTC
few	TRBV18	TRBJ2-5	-	CASSLSNPGSRQETQYF	TGTGCCAGCTCACTATCTAATCCGGGGAGTCGACAAGAGACCCAGTACTTC
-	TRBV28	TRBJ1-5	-	CASRGAGYYNQPQHF	TGTGCCAGCAGGGGCGCGGGTTACTACAATCAGCCCCAGCATTTT
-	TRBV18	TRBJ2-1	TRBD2	CASSPSTGSGAYNEQFF	TGTGCCAGCTCACCATCGACTGGGAGCGGGGCTTACAATGAGCAGTTCTTC
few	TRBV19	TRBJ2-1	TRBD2	CASSITVSSGREQFF	TGTGCCAGTAGTATAACGGTATCCTCCGGGAGGGAGCAGTTCTTC
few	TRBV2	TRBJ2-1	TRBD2	CASTPEGLAGYNEQFF	TGTGCCAGCACCCCAGAGGGACTAGCGGGATACAATGAGCAGTTCTTC
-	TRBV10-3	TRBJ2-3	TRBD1	CAIKVDRGRTDTQYF	TGTGCCATCAAAGTCGACAGGGGGCGCACGGATACGCAGTATTTT
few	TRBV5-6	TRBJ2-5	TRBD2	CASSEIGTSGRVYSETQYF	TGTGCCAGCAGCGAGATCGGGACTAGCGGGAGAGTTTACTCCGAGACCCAGTACTTC
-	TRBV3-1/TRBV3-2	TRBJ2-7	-	CASSPFLDSYEQYF	TGTGCCAGCAGTCCCTTTTTGGACAGCTACGAGCAGTACTTC
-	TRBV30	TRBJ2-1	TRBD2	CAWSVLGGSSYNEQFF	TGTGCCTGGAGTGTACTCGGGGGGAGCTCCTACAATGAGCAGTTCTTC
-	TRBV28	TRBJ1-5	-	CASSLLGGTYNQPQHF	TGTGCCAGCAGTTTATTGGGGGGGACCTACAATCAGCCCCAGCATTTT
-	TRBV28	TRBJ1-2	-	CASSPPGDPSRGYTF	TGTGCCAGCAGTCCCCCCGGGGATCCCTCGCGGGGCTACACCTTC
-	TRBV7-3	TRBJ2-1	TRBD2	CASSWGTLAGNEQFF	TGTGCCAGCAGCTGGGGGACGTTAGCGGGCAATGAGCAGTTCTTC
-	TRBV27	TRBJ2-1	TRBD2	CASSRYSGSSYNEQFF	TGTGCCAGCAGTCGATATAGCGGGAGCTCCTACAATGAGCAGTTCTTC
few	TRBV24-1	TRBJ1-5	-	CATSDLQGLNQPQHF	TGTGCCACCAGTGATTTGCAGGGCCTCAATCAGCCCCAGCATTTT
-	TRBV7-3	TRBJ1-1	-	CASSLGGGTEAFF	TGTGCCAGCAGCTTGGGGGGAGGCACTGAAGCTTTCTTT
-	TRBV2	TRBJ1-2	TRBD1	CASSDRGADGYTF	TGTGCCAGCAGCGACAGGGGTGCGGATGGCTACACCTTC
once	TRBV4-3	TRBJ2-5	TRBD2	CASSQDGLAGYQYF	TGCGCCAGCAGCCAAGATGGACTAGCGGGATACCAGTACTTC
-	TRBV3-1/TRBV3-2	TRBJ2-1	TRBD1	CASSSLGDRGLGEQFF	TGTGCCAGCAGCTCCCTGGGGGACAGGGGGCTAGGAGAGCAGTTCTTC
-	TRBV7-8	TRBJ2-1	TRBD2	CASSHPLGTSGNSYNEQFF	TGTGCCAGCAGCCACCCTCTCGGGACTAGCGGGAACTCCTACAATGAGCAGTTCTTC
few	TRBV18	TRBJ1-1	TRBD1	CASSHRQGADTEAFF	TGTGCCAGCTCACACCGACAGGGGGCGGACACTGAAGCTTTCTTT
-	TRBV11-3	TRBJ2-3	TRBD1	CASSPGTGKGITLDTQYF	TGTGCCAGCAGCCCTGGGACAGGGAAGGGGATTACGCTTGATACGCAGTATTTT
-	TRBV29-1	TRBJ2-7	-	CSVGTLSHEQYF	TGCAGCGTTGGCACTTTATCCCACGAGCAGTACTTC
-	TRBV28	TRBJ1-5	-	CASTVELQPQHF	TGTGCCAGCACCGTAGAACTTCAGCCCCAGCATTTT
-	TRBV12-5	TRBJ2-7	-	CASGLDKYEQYF	TGTGCTAGTGGTTTGGATAAATACGAGCAGTACTTC
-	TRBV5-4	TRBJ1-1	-	CASSAAGRGDTEAFF	TGTGCCAGCAGCGCGGCGGGAAGAGGGGACACTGAAGCTTTCTTT
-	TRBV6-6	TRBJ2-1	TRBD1	CASSKGQGGHNEQFF	TGTGCCAGCAGTAAGGGACAGGGGGGACACAATGAGCAGTTCTTC
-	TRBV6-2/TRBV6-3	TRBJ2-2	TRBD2	CASSYRRAGGPGELFF	TGTGCCAGCAGTTACAGGCGAGCGGGAGGGCCCGGGGAGCTGTTTTTT
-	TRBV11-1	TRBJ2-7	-	CASSLRSRPHPYEQYF	TGTGCCAGCAGCTTAAGAAGCAGGCCTCACCCCTACGAGCAGTACTTC
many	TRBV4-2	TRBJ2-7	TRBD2	CASSYYPSGRNEQYF	TGTGCCAGCAGCTACTACCCTAGCGGGAGGAACGAGCAGTACTTC
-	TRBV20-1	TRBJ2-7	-	CSAPRSEQYF	TGCAGTGCTCCCAGATCCGAGCAGTACTTC
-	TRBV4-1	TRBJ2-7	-	CASSLRDKVLSSYEQYF	TGCGCCAGCAGCCTCAGGGATAAGGTCCTGAGCTCCTACGAGCAGTACTTC
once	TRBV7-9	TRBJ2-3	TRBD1	CASSFPGTGATDTQYF	TGTGCCAGCAGCTTCCCCGGGACAGGGGCCACAGATACGCAGTATTTT